This T cell receptor beta chain appears in the sequencing data of a study of human T cells and chemical hapten exposure. Findings and caveats of the study: DPC sensitization left the count of TCRs above 1 in 1000 unchanged.

As to this clonotype: The antigen is unknown.

MiXCR, applied by TCRdb to the RACE reads, yields one record per CDR3 protein. The sample contains tens of thousands of distinct CDR3 sequences, more than 10% of which appear only once. The time point here: pre-sensitization, week 0. Sample treatment: therapeutic diphenylcyclopropenone sensitization with weekly scalp DPC. The total RNA was obtained from whole blood that was not fractionated. Staff drew blood before applying each patch test. The germline CDR1 and CDR2 sequences are SQVTM and ANQGSEA. V was pared by 7 bases and J by 2 bases, with 9 bases between. The CDR3 is 13 amino acids. The V gene is TRBV29-1, the J gene TRBJ2-6, with D unclear. Sequencing was performed on whole blood, taken in connection with sensitization to the hapten diphenylcyclopropenone (DPC). This clonotype was sampled from a woman aged 35 to 49 with alopecia areata. Some clones in this sample may be carry-over from other donors' samples. In DNA, the CDR3 is TGCAGCGCCAGGAGTCCTGGGGCCAACGTCCTGACTTTC. Translation: CSARSPGANVLTF.